Described below is a single TCR beta chain sequence and its context. The data originate from a study of cytomegalovirus exposure and HLA in healthy donors. Primers for the PCR totalled 60 Vbeta and 13 Jbeta. Method: immunoSEQ multiplex PCR; TCRdb's copy keeps in-frame clones and lacks some. The sample consists of about 170,000 clones, approximately 80% of them appearing once. V lost 3 bases and J 7 bases, leaving 16 bases between the germline ends. Germline V gives CDR1 SGHRS, CDR2 YFSETQ. The CDR3 covers 14 residues. The J gene is TRBJ1-2, the V gene TRBV5-1, with D perhaps matching TRBD1 (6 bases). What was sequenced was PBMCs. The clonotype comes from a man aged 18 to 35 in good health and CMV-seronegative. CDR3 bases: TGCGCCAGCAGCTGGGGACAAGGTGATGGTGGCTACACCTTC. Amino acids: CASSWGQGDGGYTF.